The source of this TCR beta chain is a study of blood T cell repertoires in COVID-19 (dated by TCRdb to about 2020). Regarding the complete study: Samples covering the acute and convalescent phases of COVID-19 were provided by collaborators in the United States, Italy and Spain. Samples came from the ongoing ImmuneRACE study (first 160 participants) plus 1,254 subjects from 6 global collaborators. The material from the prospective study consisted of cDNA or gDNA derived from T cells, B-cell-depleted T cells, or PBMCs. The repertoires were released in a freely available public database meant as a resource for research on the immune response to SARS-CoV-2. Where available, HLA class I and class II types were taken from metadata supplied by the sample provider and were not determined by assay-based typing. Subjects who had been exposed to COVID-19, were actively infected with it, or had recovered from it provided the deeply sampled blood TCRbeta repertoires that made up the dataset. The sample metadata nearly always contained a de-identified subject ID, COVID-19 status, age in years and sex.

The germline V gene yields SGDLS for CDR1 and YYNGEE for CDR2. V is shortened by 2 bases, J by 5 bases, and the region joining them spans 10 bases. From cysteine to phenylalanine, the CDR3 is 13 amino acids long. The CDR3 DNA has 39 bases and is translated from base 1. Enrolling through a virtual design, the prospective study's participants ranged in age from roughly 18 to 89 years and lived across around 25 United States geographic areas. In the prospective study, cohorts were assigned on the basis of participant-reported clinical history obtained from a screening survey and a study questionnaire. Exposed participants were defined as having been in contact with someone with a PCR-confirmed or clinician-diagnosed COVID-19 case within 2 weeks of study entry. Each participant in the prospective study had whole blood, serum and a nasopharyngeal or oropharyngeal swab collected by mobile phlebotomists. Over an approximately 2-month period, participants in the prospective study had the option of providing additional blood draws and questionnaires. Prospective study blood samples were shipped either frozen or at room temperature before DNA extraction.

As to this clone: Its antigen is still unknown. Per-nucleotide qualities are absent, and no much larger clonotype sits a single base away.

Results the study describes overall, beyond this receptor: The amount of clinical and demographic metadata varied by source and participant and was provided uncurated.

TCRbeta CDR3 regions were amplified from genomic DNA by means of the immunoSEQ Assay, a bias-controlled multiplex PCR. The published analysis was carried out like this. Nucleated cell counts per sample were estimated from amplification of reference gene primers within the assay. Sequence reads were collapsed and filtered to measure the absolute abundance of every unique TCRbeta CDR3 rearrangement. For each sample, productive Simpson clonality was calculated by taking the square root of Simpson's diversity index across productive rearrangements. TCRdb carries this immuneACCESS record with in-frame sequences only. Its versions omit some clonotypes, under half of them owing to an unresolved V gene in the studies checked, with the rest unexplained. V and J calls and clone size are copied from that table; D and trimming were computed from the DNA. For this sample the table gives hundreds of thousands of clones, of which approximately 80% were detected only once. 5% of the sample comes from the top ten.

This TCR came from a man aged 40-55 years who had been exposed to COVID-19. Sample: PBMCs or T cells enriched from blood (not recorded which). Recombination connected TRBV9 to TRBJ1-1; perhaps TRBD1 is the D gene, with 5 bases matching. The sequenced DNA is TGTGCCAGCAGCGTGGGGGGAAAAACTGAAGCTTTCTTT. This gives the protein CASSVGGKTEAFF.